The source of this TCR beta chain is a study of blood T cell repertoires in COVID-19. Study-wide background: Samples of COVID-19 (acute and convalescent) were obtained from the United States, Italy and Spain. Sources were T cells, B-cell-depleted T cells, or PBMCs; the material itself was cDNA or gDNA.

V was pared by 0 bases and J by 5 bases, with 11 bases of the junction left unmatched. Germline CDR1 is MGHRA and CDR2 is YSYEKL. The CDR3 totals 17 residues. Measured with immunoSEQ multiplex PCR; TCRdb has only the in-frame clones, and not every one. The data hold about half a million clones, with 70% to 90% observed a single time. The J gene is TRBJ1-2, the V gene TRBV4-1; 8 positions agree with TRBD1. The receptor comes from a human donor in a cohort sampled during active COVID-19. Sequenced input: peripheral blood. The DNA of the CDR3 is TGCGCCAGCAGCCAAGATCTAGAGACAGGGGAAGCATATGGCTACACCTTC. Encoded protein: CASSQDLETGEAYGYTF.